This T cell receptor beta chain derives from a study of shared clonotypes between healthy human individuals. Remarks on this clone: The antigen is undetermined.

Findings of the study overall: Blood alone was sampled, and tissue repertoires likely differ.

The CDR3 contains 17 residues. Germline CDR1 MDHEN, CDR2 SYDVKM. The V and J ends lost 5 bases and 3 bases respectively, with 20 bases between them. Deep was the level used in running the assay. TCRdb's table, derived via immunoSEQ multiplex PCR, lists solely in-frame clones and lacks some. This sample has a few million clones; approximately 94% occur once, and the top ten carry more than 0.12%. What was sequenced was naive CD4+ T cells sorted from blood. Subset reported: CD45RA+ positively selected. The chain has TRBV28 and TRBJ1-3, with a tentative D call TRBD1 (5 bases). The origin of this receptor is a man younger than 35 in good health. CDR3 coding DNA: TGTGCCAGCAGTCCCCCGTTCTGGGGGGAGGGTGGAAACACCATATATTTT. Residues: CASSPPFWGEGGNTIYF.